This T cell receptor (beta chain) was recorded in a study of T-cell memory formation after mild COVID-19. Turning to the study itself: Largely donor-specific TCR clusters were found. General study results and limits: Contracting clones localized mainly to CM and EM when CD4+ and mainly to EMRA when CD8+. Nothing confirmed that second-wave clones peaking on day 37 were specific for SARS-CoV-2.

This clonotype was observed a handful of times. The antigen remains unidentified. The authors produced TCR alpha and TCR beta cDNA libraries with sample barcodes and UMIs by 5'RACE using constant-segment primers. A single record per CDR3 protein comes from TCRdb applying MiXCR to the 5' RACE reads. The sample lists about 130,000 distinct CDR3 sequences; 15% to 20% were seen once. CDR1 and CDR2 (germline): MNHEY, SVGEGT. The CDR3 is made up of 18 amino acids. The V gene lost 5 bases and the J gene lost 3 bases, with 23 bases spanning the gap. The receptor's source is an adult woman who had mild COVID-19 (a few samples of this study predate the infection). Cell type and time point are not known. V and J are TRBV6-2 or TRBV6-3 and TRBJ1-5; D is possibly TRBD1 (5 bases). Sequences were obtained from PBMCs or a T cell subset sorted from them (not recorded which). The CDR3 protein is CASSPGHRVGTSNQPQHF. The CDR3 nucleotides read TGTGCCAGCAGTCCAGGACATAGGGTGGGAACCTCCAATCAGCCCCAGCATTTT.